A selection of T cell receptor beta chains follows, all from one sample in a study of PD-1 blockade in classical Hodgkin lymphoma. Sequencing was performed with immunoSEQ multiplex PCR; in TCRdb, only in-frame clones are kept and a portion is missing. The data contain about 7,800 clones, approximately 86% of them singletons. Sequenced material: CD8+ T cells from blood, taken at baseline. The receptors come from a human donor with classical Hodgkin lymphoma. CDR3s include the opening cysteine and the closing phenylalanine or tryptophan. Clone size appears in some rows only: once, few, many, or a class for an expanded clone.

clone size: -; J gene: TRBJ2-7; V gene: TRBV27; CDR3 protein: CASSAGTGFPYEQYF
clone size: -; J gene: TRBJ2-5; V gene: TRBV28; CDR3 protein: CATSWWGETQYF
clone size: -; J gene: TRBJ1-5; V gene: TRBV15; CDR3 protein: CATSGTGTGYTNQPQHF
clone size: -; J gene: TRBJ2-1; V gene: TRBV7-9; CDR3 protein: CASSLVGDSDNEQFF
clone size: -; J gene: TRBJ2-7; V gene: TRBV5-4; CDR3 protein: CASSSSDRGSYEQYF
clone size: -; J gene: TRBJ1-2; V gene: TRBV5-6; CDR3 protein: CASSLTLSTGAWGYGYTF
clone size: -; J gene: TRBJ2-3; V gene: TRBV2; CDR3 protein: CASSAGVPDTQYF
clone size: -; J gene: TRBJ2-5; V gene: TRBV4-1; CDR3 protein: CASSQVPQETQYF
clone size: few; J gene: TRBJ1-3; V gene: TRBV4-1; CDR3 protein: CASSQRTGDPPGNTIYF
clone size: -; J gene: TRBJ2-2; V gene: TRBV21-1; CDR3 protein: CASRPGQKNTGELFF
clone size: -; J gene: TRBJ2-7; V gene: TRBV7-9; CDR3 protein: CASSLSRGSSYEQYF
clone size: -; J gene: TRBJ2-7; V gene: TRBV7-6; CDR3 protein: CASSSGLVDHEQYF
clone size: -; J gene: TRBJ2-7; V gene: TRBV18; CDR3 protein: CASSRSRWYEQYF
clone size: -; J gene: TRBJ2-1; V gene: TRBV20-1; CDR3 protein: CSGGINEQFF
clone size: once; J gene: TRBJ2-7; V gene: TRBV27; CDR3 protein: CASSLGNEQYF
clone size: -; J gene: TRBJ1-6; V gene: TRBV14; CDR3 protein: CASSQGQGAPASSPLHF
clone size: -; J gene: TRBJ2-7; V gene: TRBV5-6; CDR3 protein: CASSVSSEQYF
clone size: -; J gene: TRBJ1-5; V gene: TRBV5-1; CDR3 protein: CASSLSGSQPQHF
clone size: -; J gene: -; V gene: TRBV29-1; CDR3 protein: CSVEDGDRGTYEQYF
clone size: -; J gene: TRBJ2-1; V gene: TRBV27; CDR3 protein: CASSISGLAGYNEQFF
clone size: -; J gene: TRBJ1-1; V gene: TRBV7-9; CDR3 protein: CASSSPGTGTAFF
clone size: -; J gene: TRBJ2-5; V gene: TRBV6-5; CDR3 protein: CASSPDRGDGETQYF
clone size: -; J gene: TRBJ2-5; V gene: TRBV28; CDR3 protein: CASSPSWGLETQYF
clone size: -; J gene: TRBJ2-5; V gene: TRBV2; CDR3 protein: CASSDSSGGTQETQYF
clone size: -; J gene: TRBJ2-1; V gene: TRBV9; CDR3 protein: CASSVKGLAVDNEQFF
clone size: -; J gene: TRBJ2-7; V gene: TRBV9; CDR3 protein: CASSVEGGEQYF
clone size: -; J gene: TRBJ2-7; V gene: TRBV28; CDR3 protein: CASKEGANEQYF
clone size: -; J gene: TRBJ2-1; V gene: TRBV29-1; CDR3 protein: CSVEDWNEQFF
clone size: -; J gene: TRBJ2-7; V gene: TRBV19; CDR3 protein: CASSIAMAPGLAGPYEQYF
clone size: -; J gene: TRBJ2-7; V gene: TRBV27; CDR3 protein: CARNRDRDYEQYF
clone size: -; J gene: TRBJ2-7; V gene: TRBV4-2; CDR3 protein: CASSQDFWGVSSYEQYF